The clone carrying this T cell receptor beta chain was found many times. Its antigen is currently unknown. The data originate from a study of T cells in Graves' hyperthyroidism and ophthalmopathy. Overall study findings and caveats: Ophthalmopathy and stable hyperthyroidism were told apart by a 13 V-J model.

No progression to ophthalmopathy during 18 months of follow-up defined stable disease. A 10 ml volume of fresh peripheral blood provided the PBMCs. The investigators amplified TCR beta CDR3 regions from RNA transcripts. Primed by the HTBI set, a first-round RT-PCR was run on the TCR CDR3. TCRdb recomputed calls from the multiplex PCR reads with MiXCR, one row per CDR3 protein. Altogether 340,000 or so distinct CDR3 sequences are present, 18% being singletons, with the ten largest covering less than 65%. Germline CDR1 reads SGHRS; CDR2 reads YFSETQ. V lost 0 bases and J 1 base, leaving 7 bases between the germline ends. CDR3 size: 14 residues.

The receptor was isolated from a woman between 45 and 65 years old with Graves' hyperthyroidism. Sequenced sample: blood. The gene calls are TRBV5-1 and TRBJ1-1; D unresolved. The CDR3: CASSLATSNTEAFF. The CDR3 DNA is TGCGCCAGCAGCTTGGCTACATCGAACACTGAAGCTTTCTTT.